This T cell receptor (beta chain) was found in a study of vaccination and CD4 T cells after COVID-19. TCRdb processed the PCR reads anew with MiXCR; each CDR3 protein has one entry. The table records 12,000 to 15,000 distinct CDR3 sequences, 69% of them present only once. The V segment lost 5 bases and the J segment 4 bases; nucleotides outside the gene matches: 12. The germline CDR1 and CDR2 sequences are SGHVS and FQNEAQ. The CDR3 spans 16 residues. V is TRBV7-8 and J is TRBJ2-3; 7 bases line up with TRBD2. The sequence derives from a human donor who had recovered from COVID-19. Source: CD4+ T cells from blood, taken after SARS-CoV-2 vaccination. CDR3 protein: CASSPDIAGAPDTQYF. The CDR3 coding sequence is TGTGCCAGCAGCCCCGACATTGCGGGAGCACCAGATACGCAGTATTTT.